This T cell receptor (beta chain) was sequenced for a study of CD8 T cells in ankylosing spondylitis. The table lists this clonotype with a few counts. Its specificity is not known. Whole-study results and caveats: What appeared characteristic of ankylosing spondylitis blood was a TCR beta motif of about eight highly homologous variants.

The CDR3 contains 12 residues. Trimming pared 1 base from V and 9 bases from J, leaving 7 bases between. Germline V lookup: CDR1 MDHEN, CDR2 SYDVKM. TCRdb reanalysed the 5' RACE reads using MiXCR and keeps one entry per CDR3 protein. The data hold almost 400,000 distinct CDR3 sequences, with about a fifth observed a single time. The chain employs TRBV28 and TRBJ2-1, with D perhaps TRBD2 (5 bases). The receptor's source is a male donor with ankylosing spondylitis. Sequencing used blood, either unsorted or a sorted T cell fraction (not recorded which). The CDR3: CASSLSSLEQFF. In DNA, the CDR3 is TGTGCCAGCAGTTTATCTAGCCTTGAGCAGTTCTTC.